The 3 T cell receptor beta chains below come from one sample, sequenced in a study of T-cell memory formation after mild COVID-19. Via MiXCR, TCRdb re-called the 5' RACE reads, giving one row per CDR3 protein. The sample contains approximately 210,000 distinct CDR3 sequences, around 25% of which appear only once. The sample was PBMCs or a T cell subset sorted from them (not recorded which). The source of these receptors is an adult woman who had mild COVID-19 (a few samples of this study predate the infection). Cell type and time point are not known.

The V and J genes are TRBV5-1 and TRBJ1-1; D gene uncertain. CDR3 length: 13 amino acids. Trimming removed 4 bases at V and 3 bases at J, with 10 bases between. Germline V gene data show CDR1 as SGHRS and CDR2 as YFSETQ. The CDR3 loop reads CASSPDGDTEAFF. The CDR3 DNA reads TGCGCCAGCAGCCCGGACGGGGACACTGAAGCTTTCTTT.

The V and J genes are TRBV9 and TRBJ2-7; no reliable D call. The germline V gene encodes CDR1 SGDLS and CDR2 YYNGEE. The CDR3 has 14 residues. The V end lost 7 bases, the J end lost 2 bases, and 16 bases lay between the germline ends. CDR3 sequence: CASSKANQAYEQYF. The CDR3 DNA reads TGTGCCAGCTCCAAAGCGAACCAAGCCTACGAGCAGTACTTC. Full variable domain (rest looked up from reference TRBV9 and TRBJ2-7): DSGVTQTPKHLITATGQRVTLRCSPRSGDLSVYWYQQSLDQGLQFLIQYYNGEERAKGNILERFSAQQFPDLHSELNLSSLELGDSALYFCASSKANQAYEQYFGPGTRLTVT.

This clonotype was seen more than once but under ten times. V and J are TRBV10-3 and TRBJ1-1, with TRBD1 matching 7 bases. After removal of 0 bases from V and 0 bases from J, the junction contained 4 bases not matched to a gene. CDR1 and CDR2 (germline): ENHRY, SYGVKD. The CDR3 length is 16 residues. The CDR3 DNA reads TGTGCCATCAGTGAGTCCCACACAGGGGTGAACACTGAAGCTTTCTTT. It specifies CAISESHTGVNTEAFF.